The clone carrying this T cell receptor beta chain has just a few counts. Its antigen remains unidentified. MiXCR, run by TCRdb on the RT-PCR reads, gives a single entry per CDR3 protein. The repertoire consists of 490,000 or so distinct CDR3 sequences, with around 8% occurring once and the leading ten covering approximately 13%. These data originate in a study of response to subunit inactivated influenza vaccine. The study, taken as a whole, reports: Every seasonal influenza vaccination brings in few new T cells, the authors suggested.

The V gene's germline CDR1 is SGHRS and CDR2 YFSETQ. Trimming removed 1 base at V and 2 bases at J, with 12 bases between. The CDR3 contains 15 residues. The specimen was PBMCs from blood, collected roughly 24 months after vaccination. J is TRBJ2-5 and V is TRBV5-1, with D perhaps TRBD2 (6 bases). The sequence was obtained from a man in his fifties or sixties who received an inactivated influenza vaccine. The DNA of the CDR3 is TGCGCCAGCAGCTTGTACGGGGGATGGCAAGAGACCCAGTACTTC. Translating gives CASSLYGGWQETQYF. Complete variable domain (other parts from reference TRBV5-1 and TRBJ2-5): KAGVTQTPRYLIKTRGQQVTLSCSPISGHRSVSWYQQTPGQGLQFLFEYFSETQRNKGNFPGRFSGRQFSNSRSEMNVSTLELGDSALYLCASSLYGGWQETQYFGPGTRLLVL.